This T cell receptor (beta chain) was profiled in a study of blood T cell repertoires in COVID-19. Study context: COVID-19 samples from acute and convalescent phases originated in the United States, Italy and Spain. T cells, B-cell-depleted T cells, or PBMCs provided the cDNA or gDNA that served as material.

V dropped 3 bases and J dropped 6; count of bases not matched to a gene: 3. Germline V gene lookup returns CDR1 SGHNT and CDR2 YYREEE (reference sequence). This CDR3 spans 14 amino acids. In the study's own analysis: From reference gene primer amplification, estimates of nucleated cell counts were derived. TCRdb keeps only in-frame clones here, not all; method: immunoSEQ multiplex PCR. The V and J calls and clone size were taken over from that table, and D and trimming were inferred from the DNA. The sample contains approximately 140,000 clones, less than 90% of which appear only once. The study recruited people aged roughly 18 to 100 years across approximately 24 US areas. Only one count was recorded for this clone.

The chain uses TRBV5-4 and TRBJ2-1, with TRBD1 identical over 10 bases. The receptor was isolated from a man between 40 and 49 years old with acute COVID-19. Sequencing used PBMCs or T cells enriched from blood (not recorded which). The CDR3 protein is CASSSRDRGNEQFF. CDR3 sequence (DNA): TGTGCCAGCAGCTCCCGGGACAGGGGCAATGAGCAGTTCTTC.